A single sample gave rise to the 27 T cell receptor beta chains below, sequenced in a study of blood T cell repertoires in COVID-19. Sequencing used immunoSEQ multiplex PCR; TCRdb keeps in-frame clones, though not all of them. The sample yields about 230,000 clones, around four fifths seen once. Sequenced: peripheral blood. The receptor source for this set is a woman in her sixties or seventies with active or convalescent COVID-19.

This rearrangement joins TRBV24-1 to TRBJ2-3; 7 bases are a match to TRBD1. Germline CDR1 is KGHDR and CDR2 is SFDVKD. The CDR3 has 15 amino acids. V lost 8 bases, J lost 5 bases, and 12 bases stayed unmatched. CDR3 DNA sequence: TGTGCCACCATACCATGGGACAGCTTTGGAGATACGCAGTATTTT. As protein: CATIPWDSFGDTQYF.

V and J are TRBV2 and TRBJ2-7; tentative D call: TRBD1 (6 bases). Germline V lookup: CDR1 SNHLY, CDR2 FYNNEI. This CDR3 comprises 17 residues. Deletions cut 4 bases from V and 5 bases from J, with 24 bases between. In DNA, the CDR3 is TGTGCCAGCAGTGCTTGGGACACCCCCTTTGCACCCAACGAGCAGTACTTC. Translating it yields CASSAWDTPFAPNEQYF.

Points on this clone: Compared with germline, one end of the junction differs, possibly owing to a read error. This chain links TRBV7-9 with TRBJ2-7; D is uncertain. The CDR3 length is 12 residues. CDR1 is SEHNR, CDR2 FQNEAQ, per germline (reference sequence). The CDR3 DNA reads TGTGCCAGCAGCTTAGCTCAGGCGATCAGTGACTTC. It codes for CASSLAQAISDF. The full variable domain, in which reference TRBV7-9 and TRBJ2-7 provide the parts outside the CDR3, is DTGVSQNPRHKITKRGQNVTFRCDPISEHNRLYWYRQTLGQGPEFLTYFQNEAQLEKSRLLSDRFSAERPKGSFSTLEIQRTEQGDSAMYLCASSLAQAISDFGPGTRLTVT.

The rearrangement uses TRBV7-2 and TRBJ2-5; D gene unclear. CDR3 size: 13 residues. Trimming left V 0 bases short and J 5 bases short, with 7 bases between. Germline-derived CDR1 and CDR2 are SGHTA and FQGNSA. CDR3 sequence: CASSLASEETQYF. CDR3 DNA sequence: TGTGCCAGCAGCTTAGCGTCGGAGGAGACCCAGTACTTC.

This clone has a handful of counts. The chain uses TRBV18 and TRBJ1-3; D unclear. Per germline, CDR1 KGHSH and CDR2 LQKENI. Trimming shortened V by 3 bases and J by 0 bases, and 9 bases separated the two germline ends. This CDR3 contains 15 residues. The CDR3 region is CASSPLPTSGNTIYF. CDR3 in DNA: TGTGCCAGCTCACCGCTACCTACCTCTGGAAACACCATATATTTT.

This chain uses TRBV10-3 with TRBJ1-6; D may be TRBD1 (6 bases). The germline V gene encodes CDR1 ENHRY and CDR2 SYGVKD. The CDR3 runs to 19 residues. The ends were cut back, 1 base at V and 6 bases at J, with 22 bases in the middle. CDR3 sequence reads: CAISELESMGAQGNSPLHF. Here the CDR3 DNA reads TGTGCCATCAGTGAGTTAGAAAGTATGGGGGCGCAGGGTAATTCACCCCTCCACTTT.

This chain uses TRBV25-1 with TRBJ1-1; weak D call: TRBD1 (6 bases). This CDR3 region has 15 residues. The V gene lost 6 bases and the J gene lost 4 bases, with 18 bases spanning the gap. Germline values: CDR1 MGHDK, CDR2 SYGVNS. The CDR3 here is CASRSYEGGSTEAFF. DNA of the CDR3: TGTGCCAGCAGATCGTACGAGGGGGGGAGCACTGAAGCTTTCTTT.

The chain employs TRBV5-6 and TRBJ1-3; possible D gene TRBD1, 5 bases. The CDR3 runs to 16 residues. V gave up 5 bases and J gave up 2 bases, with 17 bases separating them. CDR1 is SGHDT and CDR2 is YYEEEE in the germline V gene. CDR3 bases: TGTGCCAGCAGTCTCCCAGGGTTGGCTGCTGGAAACACCATATATTTT. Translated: CASSLPGLAAGNTIYF. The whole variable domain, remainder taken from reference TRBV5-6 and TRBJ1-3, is DAGVTQSPTHLIKTRGQQVTLRCSPKSGHDTVSWYQQALGQGPQFIFQYYEEEERQRGNFPDRFSGHQFPNYSSELNVNALLLGDSALYLCASSLPGLAAGNTIYFGEGSWLTVV.

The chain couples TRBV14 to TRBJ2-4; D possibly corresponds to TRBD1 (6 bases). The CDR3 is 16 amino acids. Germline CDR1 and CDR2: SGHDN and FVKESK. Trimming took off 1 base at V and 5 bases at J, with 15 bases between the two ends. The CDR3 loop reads CASSQGAGVGENIQYF. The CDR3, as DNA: TGTGCCAGCAGCCAAGGTGCAGGGGTGGGCGAAAACATTCAGTACTTC.

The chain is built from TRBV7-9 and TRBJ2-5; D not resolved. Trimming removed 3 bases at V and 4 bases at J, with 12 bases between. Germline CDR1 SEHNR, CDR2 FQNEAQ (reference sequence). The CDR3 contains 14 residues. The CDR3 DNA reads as TGTGCCAGCAGCTTGACCCAGGTAGGAGAGACCCAGTACTTC. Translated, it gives CASSLTQVGETQYF.

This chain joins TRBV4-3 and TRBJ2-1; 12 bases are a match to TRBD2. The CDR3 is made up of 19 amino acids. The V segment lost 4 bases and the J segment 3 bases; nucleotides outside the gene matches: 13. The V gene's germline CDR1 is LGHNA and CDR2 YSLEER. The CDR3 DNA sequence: TGCGCCAGCAGCCCCCGAGGGCCTAGCGGGGGGGCGAACTACAATGAGCAGTTCTTC. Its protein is CASSPRGPSGGANYNEQFF.

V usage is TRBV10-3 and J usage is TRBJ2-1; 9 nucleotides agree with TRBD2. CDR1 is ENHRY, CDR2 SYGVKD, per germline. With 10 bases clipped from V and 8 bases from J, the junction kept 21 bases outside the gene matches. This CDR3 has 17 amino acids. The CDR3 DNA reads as TGTGCCACCGGGGATTTCGTGGCGGGAGGGCATGGGGATGAGCAGTTCTTC. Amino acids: CATGDFVAGGHGDEQFF.

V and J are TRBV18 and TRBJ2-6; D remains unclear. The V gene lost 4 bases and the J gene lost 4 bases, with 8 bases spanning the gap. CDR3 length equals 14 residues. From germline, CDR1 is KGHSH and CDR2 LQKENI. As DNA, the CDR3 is TGTGCCAGCTCACTCGGTGCCGGGGCCAACGTCCTGACTTTC. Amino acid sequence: CASSLGAGANVLTF.

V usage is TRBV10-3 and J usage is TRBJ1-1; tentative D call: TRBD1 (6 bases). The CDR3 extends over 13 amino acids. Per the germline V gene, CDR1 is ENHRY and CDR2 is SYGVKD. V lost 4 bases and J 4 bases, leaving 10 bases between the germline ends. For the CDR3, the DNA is TGTGCCATCAGTGTGAACAGGGTCACTGAAGCTTTCTTT. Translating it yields CAISVNRVTEAFF.

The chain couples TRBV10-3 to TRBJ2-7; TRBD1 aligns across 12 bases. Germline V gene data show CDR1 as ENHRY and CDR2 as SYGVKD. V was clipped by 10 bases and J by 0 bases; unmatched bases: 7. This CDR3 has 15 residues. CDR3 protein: CATRGTGGRSYEQYF. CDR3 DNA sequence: TGTGCCACCAGGGGGACAGGGGGCCGCTCCTACGAGCAGTACTTC.

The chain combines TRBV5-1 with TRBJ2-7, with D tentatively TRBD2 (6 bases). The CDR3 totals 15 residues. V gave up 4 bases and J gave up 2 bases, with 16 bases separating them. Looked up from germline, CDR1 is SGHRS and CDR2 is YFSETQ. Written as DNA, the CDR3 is TGCGCCAGCAGCCTGGGTGGGGGGTACACCTACGAGCAGTACTTC. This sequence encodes CASSLGGGYTYEQYF.

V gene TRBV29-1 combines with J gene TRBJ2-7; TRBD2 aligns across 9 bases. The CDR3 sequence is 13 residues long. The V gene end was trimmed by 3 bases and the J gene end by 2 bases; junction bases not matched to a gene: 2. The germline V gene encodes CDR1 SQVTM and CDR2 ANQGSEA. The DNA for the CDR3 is TGCAGCGTTGATAGCGGGGGCCCCTACGAGCAGTACTTC. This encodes CSVDSGGPYEQYF.

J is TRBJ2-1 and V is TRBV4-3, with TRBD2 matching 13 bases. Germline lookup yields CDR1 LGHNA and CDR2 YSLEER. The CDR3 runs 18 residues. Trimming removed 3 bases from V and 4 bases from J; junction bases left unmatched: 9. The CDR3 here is CASSHLGLAGEKYNEQFF. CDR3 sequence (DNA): TGCGCCAGCAGCCACCTAGGACTAGCGGGGGAGAAATACAATGAGCAGTTCTTC.

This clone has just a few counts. The CDR3 DNA sequence: TGTGCCAGCAGCAAAGGGCCTAGCGGGGGCAGCGAGACCCAGTACTTC. It encodes CASSKGPSGGSETQYF. V gene TRBV21-1 combines with J gene TRBJ2-5; the table's TRBD2 call for D was not verified on the DNA. TRBV21-1 is a recognized pseudogene. The CDR3 is 16 residues long.

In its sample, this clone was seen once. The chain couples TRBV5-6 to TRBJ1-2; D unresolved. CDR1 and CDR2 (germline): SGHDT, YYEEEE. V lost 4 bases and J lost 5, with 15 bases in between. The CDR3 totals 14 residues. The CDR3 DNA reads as TGTGCCAGCAGCCCACTACGGGTCCAGTATGGCTACACCTTC. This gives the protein CASSPLRVQYGYTF.

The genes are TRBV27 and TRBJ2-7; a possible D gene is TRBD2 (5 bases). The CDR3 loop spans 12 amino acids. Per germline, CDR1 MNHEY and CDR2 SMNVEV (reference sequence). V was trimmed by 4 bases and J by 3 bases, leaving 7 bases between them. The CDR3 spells CASSSAGYEQYF. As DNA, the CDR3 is TGTGCCAGCAGTTCGGCGGGCTACGAGCAGTACTTC.

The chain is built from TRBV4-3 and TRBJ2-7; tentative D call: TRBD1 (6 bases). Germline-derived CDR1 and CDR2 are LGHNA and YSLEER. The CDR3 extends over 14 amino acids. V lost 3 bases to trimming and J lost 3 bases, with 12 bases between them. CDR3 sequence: CASSQNRDHYEQYF. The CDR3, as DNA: TGCGCCAGCAGCCAGAACAGGGATCACTACGAGCAGTACTTC.

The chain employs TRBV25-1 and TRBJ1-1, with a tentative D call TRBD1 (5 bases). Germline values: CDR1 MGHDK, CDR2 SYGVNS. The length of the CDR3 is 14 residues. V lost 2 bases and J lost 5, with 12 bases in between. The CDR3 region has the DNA TGTGCCAGCAGTGAAGTGGGGGGGGGAACTGAAGCTTTCTTT. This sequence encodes CASSEVGGGTEAFF.

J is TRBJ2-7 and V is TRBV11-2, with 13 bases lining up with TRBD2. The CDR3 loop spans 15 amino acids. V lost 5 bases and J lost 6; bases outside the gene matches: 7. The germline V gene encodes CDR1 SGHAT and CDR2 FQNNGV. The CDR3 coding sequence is TGTGCCAGCAGCACCACGGGACTAGCGGGGAGCGAGCAGTACTTC. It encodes CASSTTGLAGSEQYF.

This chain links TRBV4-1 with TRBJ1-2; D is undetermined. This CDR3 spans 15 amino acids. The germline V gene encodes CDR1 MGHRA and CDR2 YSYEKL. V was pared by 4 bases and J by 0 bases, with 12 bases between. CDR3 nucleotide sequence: TGCGCCAGCAGCCTCACATCGGGAACTAACTATGGCTACACCTTC. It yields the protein CASSLTSGTNYGYTF.

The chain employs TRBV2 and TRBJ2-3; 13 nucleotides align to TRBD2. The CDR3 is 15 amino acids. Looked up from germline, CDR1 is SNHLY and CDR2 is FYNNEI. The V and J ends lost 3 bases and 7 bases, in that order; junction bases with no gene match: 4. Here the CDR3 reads CASSDGLAGDNTQYF. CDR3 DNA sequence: TGTGCCAGCAGTGACGGACTAGCGGGAGATAATACGCAGTATTTT.

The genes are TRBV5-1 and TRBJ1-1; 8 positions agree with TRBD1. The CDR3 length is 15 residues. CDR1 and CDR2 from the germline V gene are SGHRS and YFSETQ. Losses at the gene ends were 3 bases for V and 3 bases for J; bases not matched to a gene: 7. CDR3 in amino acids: CASSYRQGAYTEAFF. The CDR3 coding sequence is TGCGCCAGCAGCTATAGGCAGGGGGCATACACTGAAGCTTTCTTT.